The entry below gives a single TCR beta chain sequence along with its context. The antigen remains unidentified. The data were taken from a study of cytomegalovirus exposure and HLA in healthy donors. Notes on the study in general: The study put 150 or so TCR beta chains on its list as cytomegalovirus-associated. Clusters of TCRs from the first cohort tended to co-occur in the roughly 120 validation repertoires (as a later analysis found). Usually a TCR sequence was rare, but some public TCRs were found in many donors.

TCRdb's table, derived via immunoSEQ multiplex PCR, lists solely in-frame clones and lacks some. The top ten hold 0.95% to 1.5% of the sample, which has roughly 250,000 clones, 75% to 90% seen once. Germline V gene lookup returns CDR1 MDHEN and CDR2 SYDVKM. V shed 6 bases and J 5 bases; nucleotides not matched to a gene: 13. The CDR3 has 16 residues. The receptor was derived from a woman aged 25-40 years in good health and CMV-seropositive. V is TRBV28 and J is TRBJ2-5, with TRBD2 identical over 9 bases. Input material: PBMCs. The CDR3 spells CASSVISGSPLETQYF. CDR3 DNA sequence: TGTGCCAGCAGCGTCATTAGCGGGAGCCCTTTGGAGACCCAGTACTTC.